The 28 T cell receptor beta chains reported below all come from one sample, sequenced in a study of cytomegalovirus exposure and HLA in healthy donors. Some clones are missing from TCRdb's copy, which holds only in-frame ones; the method was immunoSEQ multiplex PCR. The sample has approximately 160,000 clones; roughly 90% are singletons. Sequencing input: PBMCs. The receptors shown here come from a young man in good health and CMV-seropositive.

The chain recombines TRBV28 with TRBJ2-1, with D possibly matching TRBD2 (6 bases). Trimming removed 3 bases at V and 10 bases at J, with 19 bases between. Per germline, CDR1 MDHEN and CDR2 SYDVKM. This CDR3 contains 15 residues. The CDR3 DNA reads TGTGCCAGCAGTTTCCGTAAGGGGAGGTTAGTGGAGCAGTTCTTC. Its translation is CASSFRKGRLVEQFF.

V usage is TRBV7-2 and J usage is TRBJ2-7; possibly TRBD1 for D (6 bases). CDR3 length: 15 amino acids. The germline gives CDR1 SGHTA, CDR2 FQGNSA. V shed 6 bases and J shed 1 base, with 16 bases lying between them. The CDR3 is CASRLAGTQSYEQYF. The CDR3 DNA is TGTGCCAGCAGGCTAGCCGGGACACAGTCCTACGAGCAGTACTTC.

This chain joins TRBV28 and TRBJ2-7, with TRBD2 matching over 11 bases. CDR3 size: 15 residues. The germline V gene encodes CDR1 MDHEN and CDR2 SYDVKM. V lost 2 bases, J lost 4 bases, and 4 bases stayed unmatched. The CDR3 loop is CASSLALAGAYEQYF. DNA for the CDR3: TGTGCCAGCAGTTTAGCACTAGCGGGAGCATACGAGCAGTACTTC. Full variable domain (rest looked up from reference TRBV28 and TRBJ2-7): DVKVTQSSRYLVKRTGEKVFLECVQDMDHENMFWYRQDPGLGLRLIYFSYDVKMKEKGDIPEGYSVSREKKERFSLILESASTNQTSMYLCASSLALAGAYEQYFGPGTRLTVT.

The chain combines TRBV29-1 with TRBJ2-1; 10 bases align to TRBD2. CDR3 length: 14 amino acids. J was trimmed by 9 bases and V by 1 base; bases with no gene match: 6. Germline V lookup: CDR1 SQVTM, CDR2 ANQGSEA. The CDR3 DNA follows: TGCAGCGTTGAAGGTCTAGCGGGAGAAGGTGAGCAGTTCTTC. Translated: CSVEGLAGEGEQFF.

CDR3 sequence (DNA): TGTGCCAGCAGCTTGTCGAGGGGGGCGGGAGGGTTTAACGAGCAGTACTTC. Translating it yields CASSLSRGAGGFNEQYF. The V call is TRBV5-4, the J call TRBJ2-7; 9 positions match TRBD2. The CDR3 totals 17 residues. In germline, CDR1 is SGHNT, CDR2 YYREEE (reference sequence). With 1 base clipped from V and 5 bases from J, the junction kept 13 bases outside the gene matches.

V and J are TRBV9 and TRBJ2-2; 8 bases map to TRBD1. The ends lost 4 bases at V and 3 bases at J; junction bases unmatched: 8. The germline gives CDR1 SGDLS, CDR2 YYNGEE. The CDR3 length is 16 residues. This chain's CDR3 is CASSPRTGKDTGELFF. CDR3 in DNA: TGTGCCAGCAGCCCCCGGACAGGGAAAGACACCGGGGAGCTGTTTTTT.

V is TRBV5-1 and J is TRBJ2-7; 10 positions match TRBD2. The length of the CDR3 is 14 residues. With 4 bases clipped from V and 4 bases from J, the junction kept 5 bases outside the gene matches. Germline V gene lookup returns CDR1 SGHRS and CDR2 YFSETQ. CDR3 sequence reads: CASSASGSLYEQYF. DNA for the CDR3: TGCGCCAGCAGCGCTAGCGGGAGTCTTTACGAGCAGTACTTC.

The chain uses TRBV2 and TRBJ2-7; 8 bases are a match to TRBD2. V trimming: 7 bases; J trimming: 3 bases; junction bases outside the gene matches: 17. Germline CDR1 and CDR2: SNHLY and FYNNEI. CDR3 length: 17 residues. The CDR3, as DNA: TGTGCCAGCAAAAGTCCAGGATTACGGCGGGGGGACTACGAGCAGTACTTC. Amino acids: CASKSPGLRRGDYEQYF.

The chain uses TRBV6-1 and TRBJ1-1; tentatively, D is TRBD1 (6 bases). CDR1 is MNHNS, CDR2 SASEGT, per germline. Between the trimmed V and J ends, which lost 1 base and 1 base, there was a span of 10 bases. The CDR3 totals 15 residues. This CDR3 reads CASSEGAGANTEAFF. The CDR3 DNA reads as TGTGCCAGCAGTGAAGGGGCAGGGGCGAACACTGAAGCTTTCTTT.

This clone was counted a single time. CDR3 residues: CAISDSRTEAFF. CDR3 DNA: TGTGCCATCAGTGACAGTCGCACTGAAGCTTTCTTT. V is TRBV10-3 and J is TRBJ1-1; D gene uncertain. The V gene's germline CDR1 is ENHRY and CDR2 SYGVKD. The length of the CDR3 is 12 residues. Trimming stripped 3 bases from V and 4 bases from J, with 6 bases between.

The chain carries TRBV10-2 and TRBJ2-5; 10 bases fit TRBD2. This CDR3 has 17 amino acids. J lost 5 bases, V lost 3 bases, and 12 bases had no gene match. In germline, CDR1 is WSHSY, CDR2 SAAADI. CDR3 sequence reads: CASSELLASGSRETQYF. CDR3 nucleotide sequence: TGCGCCAGCAGTGAATTGTTGGCTAGCGGGAGTAGGGAGACCCAGTACTTC.

This rearrangement joins TRBV28 to TRBJ1-5; 7 bases match TRBD1. Losses at the gene ends were 5 bases for V and 5 bases for J; bases not matched to a gene: 6. CDR3 length equals 14 residues. Germline V gene data show CDR1 as MDHEN and CDR2 as SYDVKM. CDR3: CASSPETGHQPQHF. The CDR3, as DNA: TGTGCCAGCAGTCCAGAGACAGGGCATCAGCCCCAGCATTTT.

V is TRBV6-5 and J is TRBJ1-5; 8 positions match TRBD1. After removal of 7 bases from V and 6 bases from J, the junction contained 5 bases not matched to a gene. This CDR3 spans 13 amino acids. Germline-derived CDR1 and CDR2 are MNHEY and SVGAGI. The CDR3 loop is CASTGQGGQPQHF. CDR3 in DNA: TGTGCCAGCACCGGACAGGGAGGTCAGCCCCAGCATTTT.

The chain links TRBV5-4 to TRBJ2-1; 13 nucleotides line up with TRBD2. Germline CDR1 and CDR2: SGHNT and YYREEE (reference sequence). Trimming removed 9 bases from V and 8 bases from J; junction bases left unmatched: 11. The CDR3 is 15 amino acids. CDR3 bases: TGTGCCACCAAACCCGGACTAGCGGGAGATTATGAGCAGTTCTTC. Translation: CATKPGLAGDYEQFF. The full variable domain, with the rest looked up from reference TRBV5-4 and TRBJ2-1, is ETGVTQSPTHLIKTRGQQVTLRCSSQSGHNTVSWYQQALGQGPQFIFQYYREEENGRGNFPPRFSGLQFPNYSSELNVNALELDDSALYLCATKPGLAGDYEQFFGPGTRLTVL.

The chain uses TRBV27 and TRBJ2-1, with D perhaps TRBD1 (5 bases). The germline V gene encodes CDR1 MNHEY and CDR2 SMNVEV (reference sequence). This CDR3 contains 13 residues. V shed 5 bases and J shed 7 bases, with 12 bases lying between them. DNA for the CDR3: TGTGCCAGCAGTACAGGTTCTGGGAATGAGCAGTTCTTC. Its protein product is CASSTGSGNEQFF.

The genes are TRBV9 and TRBJ2-7, with 8 bases aligning to TRBD2. V lost 4 bases and J lost 5; bases outside the gene matches: 8. The germline CDR1 and CDR2 sequences are SGDLS and YYNGEE. This CDR3 has 14 amino acids. The CDR3 here is CASSPSGSGNEQYF. In DNA, the CDR3 is TGTGCCAGCAGCCCCAGCGGGAGTGGGAACGAGCAGTACTTC. The full variable domain, its missing parts supplied by reference TRBV9 and TRBJ2-7, is DSGVTQTPKHLITATGQRVTLRCSPRSGDLSVYWYQQSLDQGLQFLIQYYNGEERAKGNILERFSAQQFPDLHSELNLSSLELGDSALYFCASSPSGSGNEQYFGPGTRLTVT.

V gene TRBV7-3 combines with J gene TRBJ2-2; 13 nucleotides line up with TRBD2. The length of the CDR3 is 19 residues. Germline V lookup: CDR1 SGHTA, CDR2 FQGTGA. V was pared by 5 bases and J by 5 bases, with 14 bases of the junction left unmatched. The CDR3 DNA reads TGTGCCAGCAGCCCAACGGGACTAGCGGGGCTGAGTGGGACCGGGGAGCTGTTTTTT. Protein product: CASSPTGLAGLSGTGELFF.

This clone was detected only a few times. The chain couples TRBV27 to TRBJ1-2; D is perhaps TRBD1 (5 bases). Trimming shortened V by 4 bases and J by 1 base, and 10 bases separated the two germline ends. This CDR3 spans 14 amino acids. Germline assignment: CDR1 MNHEY and CDR2 SMNVEV (reference sequence). CDR3 bases: TGTGCCAGCAGTTCCAGGGTGAATAACTATGGCTACACCTTC. Protein sequence: CASSSRVNNYGYTF.

The V gene is TRBV5-1, the J gene TRBJ2-1; 8 bases fit TRBD2. Germline V gives CDR1 SGHRS, CDR2 YFSETQ. CDR3 size: 16 residues. V lost 2 bases, J lost 4 bases, and 8 bases stayed unmatched. CDR3 sequence (DNA): TGCGCCAGCAGCTTAGGCGTTAGCGGGGTTTACAATGAGCAGTTCTTC. Amino acid sequence: CASSLGVSGVYNEQFF.

The gene calls are TRBV6-5 and TRBJ2-2; TRBD1 matches 8 bases. The CDR3 length is 15 residues. CDR1 MNHEY and CDR2 SVGAGI come from the germline V gene. Trimming removed 6 bases from V and 5 bases from J; junction bases left unmatched: 8. Written as DNA, the CDR3 is TGTGCCAGCAGAAAACAGGGGGGCCTAACCGGGGAGCTGTTTTTT. Translated: CASRKQGGLTGELFF.

This clone was found once. This chain joins TRBV7-6 and TRBJ1-4, with a tentative D call TRBD1 (5 bases). Trimming pared 1 base from V and 8 bases from J, leaving 8 bases between. The CDR3 is 13 amino acids. Germline CDR1 reads SGHVS; CDR2 reads FNYEAQ. The CDR3 sequence is CASSLGQGEKLFF. The CDR3 DNA is TGTGCCAGCAGCTTAGGTCAGGGAGAAAAACTGTTTTTT.

The chain couples TRBV5-1 to TRBJ2-2, with 13 bases aligning to TRBD2. The CDR3 loop spans 15 amino acids. CDR1 and CDR2 (germline): SGHRS, YFSETQ. V lost 4 bases and J lost 7; bases outside the gene matches: 4. Written as DNA, the CDR3 is TGCGCCAGCAGCCTATGGACTAGCGGGAGCGGGGAGCTGTTTTTT. Amino acid sequence: CASSLWTSGSGELFF.

This clone came up once. The chain joins TRBV27 to TRBJ1-4; D is ambiguous. Deletions cut 5 bases from V and 8 bases from J, with 9 bases between. This CDR3 is built from 12 residues. From germline, CDR1 is MNHEY and CDR2 SMNVEV (reference sequence). CDR3 sequence reads: CASSKSGEKLFF. The CDR3 nucleotides are TGTGCCAGCAGTAAGAGCGGGGAAAAACTGTTTTTT.

V is TRBV4-1 and J is TRBJ1-5; 7 positions match TRBD1. This CDR3 is 16 amino acids long. Germline lookup yields CDR1 MGHRA and CDR2 YSYEKL. J lost 4 bases, V lost 0 bases, and 6 bases had no gene match. In DNA form, the CDR3 reads TGCGCCAGCAGCCAAGATCAACAGGGGTGGAATCAGCCCCAGCATTTT. This codes for CASSQDQQGWNQPQHF.

This chain joins TRBV14 and TRBJ2-3; TRBD2 aligns across 9 bases. V dropped 3 bases and J dropped 4; count of bases not matched to a gene: 8. Germline loops: CDR1 SGHDN, CDR2 FVKESK. The CDR3 extends over 16 amino acids. CDR3 in amino acids: CASSQVAGVDADTQYF. The CDR3 DNA reads as TGTGCCAGCAGCCAGGTAGCGGGAGTTGACGCAGATACGCAGTATTTT. The complete variable domain, with remaining parts taken from reference TRBV14 and TRBJ2-3, reads EAGVTQFPSHSVIEKGQTVTLRCDPISGHDNLYWYRRVMGKEIKFLLHFVKESKQDESGMPNNRFLAERTGGTYSTLKVQPAELEDSGVYFCASSQVAGVDADTQYFGPGTRLTVL.

The chain carries TRBV11-2 and TRBJ2-7; 7 bases map to TRBD2. Germline trimming cut 3 bases from V and 7 bases from J; bases unmatched to any gene: 9. This CDR3 contains 14 residues. Germline assignment: CDR1 SGHAT and CDR2 FQNNGV. CDR3 DNA sequence: TGTGCCAGCAGCTTTCAGCGACTAGCCCGGGAGCAGTACTTC. Translating it yields CASSFQRLAREQYF.

The chain employs TRBV6-4 and TRBJ2-7; D unclear. The CDR3 loop spans 15 amino acids. The germline V gene has CDR1 MRHNA and CDR2 SNTAGT. The V end lost 2 bases, the J end lost 3 bases, and 14 bases lay between the germline ends. Here the CDR3 DNA reads TGTGCCAGCAGTGACGGCACCGAAACAGTCTACGAGCAGTACTTC. Its translation is CASSDGTETVYEQYF.

The gene calls are TRBV4-1 and TRBJ2-1, with D unresolved. This CDR3 region has 13 residues. Trimming left V 2 bases short and J 6 bases short, with 8 bases between. Germline CDR1 is MGHRA and CDR2 is YSYEKL. DNA for the CDR3: TGCGCCAGCAGCCAACACTTACCCAATGAGCAGTTCTTC. Amino acid sequence: CASSQHLPNEQFF.